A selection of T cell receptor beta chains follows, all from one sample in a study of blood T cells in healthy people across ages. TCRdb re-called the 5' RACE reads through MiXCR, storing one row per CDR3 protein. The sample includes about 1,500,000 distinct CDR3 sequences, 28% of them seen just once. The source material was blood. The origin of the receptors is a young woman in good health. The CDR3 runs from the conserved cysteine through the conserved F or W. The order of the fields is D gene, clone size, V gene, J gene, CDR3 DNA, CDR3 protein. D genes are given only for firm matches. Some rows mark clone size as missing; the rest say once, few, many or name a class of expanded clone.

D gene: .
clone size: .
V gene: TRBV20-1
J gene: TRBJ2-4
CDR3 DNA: TGCAGTGCTAGCGGGGGAGTTAGGGCCAAAAACATTCAGTACTTC
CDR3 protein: CSASGGVRAKNIQYF

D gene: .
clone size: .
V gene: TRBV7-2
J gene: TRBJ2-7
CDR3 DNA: TGTGCCAGCAGTCCTTTTGCTTTGGGACCTACCGCCTACGAGCAGTACTTC
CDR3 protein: CASSPFALGPTAYEQYF

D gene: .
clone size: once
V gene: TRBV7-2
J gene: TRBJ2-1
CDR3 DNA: TGTGCCAGCAGCCCCACGGGCCCGGGGGCCTACAATGAGCAGTTCTTC
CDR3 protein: CASSPTGPGAYNEQFF

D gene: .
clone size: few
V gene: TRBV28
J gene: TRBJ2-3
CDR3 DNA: TGTGCCAGCAGTTTGAGCGGTTCCTCTAGCACAGATACGCAGTATTTT
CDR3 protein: CASSLSGSSSTDTQYF

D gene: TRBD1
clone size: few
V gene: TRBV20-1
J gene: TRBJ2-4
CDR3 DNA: TGCAGTGCTGGACACAGGGGTTCAAAAAACATTCAGTACTTC
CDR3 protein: CSAGHRGSKNIQYF

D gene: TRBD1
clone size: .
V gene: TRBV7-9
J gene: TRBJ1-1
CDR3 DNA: TGTGCCAGCAGCCGATTTGGACAGGCGAACACTGAAGCTTTCTTT
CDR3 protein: CASSRFGQANTEAFF

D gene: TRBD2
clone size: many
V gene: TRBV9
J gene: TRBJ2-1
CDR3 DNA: TGTGCCAGCAGCGTGAGCGGGGGGGCGTCCTACAATGAGCAGTTCTTC
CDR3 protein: CASSVSGGASYNEQFF

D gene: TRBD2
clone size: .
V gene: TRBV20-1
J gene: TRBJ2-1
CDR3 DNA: TGCAGTGCTCCCGGACTAGCGGGTACCAGGGGCGATGAGCAGTTCTTC
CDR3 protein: CSAPGLAGTRGDEQFF

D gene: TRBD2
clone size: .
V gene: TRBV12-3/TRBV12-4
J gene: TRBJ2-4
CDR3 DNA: TGTGCCAGCAGTTTGCTTCCGGGACTAGCGGGAATAGCCAAAAACATTCAGTACTTC
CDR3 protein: CASSLLPGLAGIAKNIQYF

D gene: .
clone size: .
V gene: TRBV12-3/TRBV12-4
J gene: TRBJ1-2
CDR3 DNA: TGTGCCGGCAGTTTGCTTGGGGGTGGGGGCTACACCTTC
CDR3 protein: CAGSLLGGGGYTF

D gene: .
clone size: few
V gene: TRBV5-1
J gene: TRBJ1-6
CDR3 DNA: TGCGCCAGCAGGTCCGCAGTTGCCCTTGGGTCACCCCTCCACTTT
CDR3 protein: CASRSAVALGSPLHF

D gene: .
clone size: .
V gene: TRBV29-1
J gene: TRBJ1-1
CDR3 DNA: TGCGGCGTTGCACCCACAGGGTCTCCTGAAGCTTTCTTT
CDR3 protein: CGVAPTGSPEAFF

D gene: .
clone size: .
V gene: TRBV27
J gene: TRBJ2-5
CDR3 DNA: TGTGCCAGCAGTCCGAGGGTGGTGTTTCCGGAGCAGTACTTC
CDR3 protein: CASSPRVVFPEQYF

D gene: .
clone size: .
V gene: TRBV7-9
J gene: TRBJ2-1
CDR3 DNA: TGTGCCAGCAGCTTAGTACCCCTAACCAGGTACAATGAGCAGTTCTTC
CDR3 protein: CASSLVPLTRYNEQFF

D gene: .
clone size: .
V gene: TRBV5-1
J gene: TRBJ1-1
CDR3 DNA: TGCGCCAGCAGCTTAACAGGGTCTAGCATGAACACTGAAGCTTTCTTT
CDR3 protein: CASSLTGSSMNTEAFF

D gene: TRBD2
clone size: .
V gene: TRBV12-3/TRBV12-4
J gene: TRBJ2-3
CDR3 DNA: TGTGCCAGCAGTTCGACTAGCGCGAGGGGTACGCAGTATTTT
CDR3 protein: CASSSTSARGTQYF

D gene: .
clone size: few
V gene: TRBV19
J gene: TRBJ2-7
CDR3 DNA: TGTGCCAGTGGTGGGGTCGCCCAATACGAGCAGTACTTC
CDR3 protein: CASGGVAQYEQYF

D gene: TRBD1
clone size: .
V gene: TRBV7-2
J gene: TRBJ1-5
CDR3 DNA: TGTGCCAGCAGCTTATGCGGGGACAGCACCCAGCATTTT
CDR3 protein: CASSLCGDSTQHF

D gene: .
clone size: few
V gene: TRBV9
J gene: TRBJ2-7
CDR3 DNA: TGTGCCAGCAGCAGAGGGACGGCTCCCTACGAGCAGTACTTC
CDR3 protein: CASSRGTAPYEQYF

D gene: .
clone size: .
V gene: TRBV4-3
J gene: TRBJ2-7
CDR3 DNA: TGCGCCAGCAGCCAACGGCGGGGCAATGAGCAGTACTTC
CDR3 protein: CASSQRRGNEQYF

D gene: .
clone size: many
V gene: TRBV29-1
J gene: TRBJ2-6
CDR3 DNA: TGCAGCGTCCTCAGGGGAGGGTCTGGGGCCAACGTCCTGACTTTC
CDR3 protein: CSVLRGGSGANVLTF

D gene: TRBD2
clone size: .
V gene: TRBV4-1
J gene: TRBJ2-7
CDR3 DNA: TGCGCCAGCAGCCAACAAGCACCCCTCCCGGGGGGTTCCTACGAGCAGTACTTC
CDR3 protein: CASSQQAPLPGGSYEQYF

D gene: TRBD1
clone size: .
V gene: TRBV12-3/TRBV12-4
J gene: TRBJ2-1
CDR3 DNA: TGTGCCAGCAGTGAGGGACAGGGCAAGCAGTTCTTC
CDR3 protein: CASSEGQGKQFF

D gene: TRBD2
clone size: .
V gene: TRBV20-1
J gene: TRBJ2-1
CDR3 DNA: TGCAGTGCTAGAGACCTAGGCGGGAGTGATTACAATGAGCAGTTCTTC
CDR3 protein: CSARDLGGSDYNEQFF

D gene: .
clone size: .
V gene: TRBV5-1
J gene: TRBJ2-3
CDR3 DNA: TGCGCCAGCAGAGGGGCAGCGGATACGCAGTATTTT
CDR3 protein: CASRGAADTQYF

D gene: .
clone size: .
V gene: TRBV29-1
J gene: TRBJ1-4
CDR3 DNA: TGCAGCGTTGCTGAGGGGGGGGAAAAACTGTTTTTT
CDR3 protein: CSVAEGGEKLFF

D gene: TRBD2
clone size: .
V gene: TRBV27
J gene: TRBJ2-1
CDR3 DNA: TGTGCCAGCAGTTCCGGGACTAGCGAGACCAACCAGTATGAGCAGTTCTTC
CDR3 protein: CASSSGTSETNQYEQFF

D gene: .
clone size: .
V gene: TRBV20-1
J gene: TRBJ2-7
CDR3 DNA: TGCAGTGCAGAGCGGATTCTAACCTACGAGCAGTACTTC
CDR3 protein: CSAERILTYEQYF

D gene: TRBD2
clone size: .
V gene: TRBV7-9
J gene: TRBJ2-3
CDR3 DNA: TGTGCCAGCAGCTCGCCAGCGGGAGTTTCTCCAGATACGCAGTATTTT
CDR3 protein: CASSSPAGVSPDTQYF

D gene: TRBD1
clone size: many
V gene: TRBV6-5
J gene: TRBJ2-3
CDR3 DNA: TGTGCCAGCAGTTACAGACGGACAGGGAAAATGGATACGCAGTATTTT
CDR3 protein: CASSYRRTGKMDTQYF

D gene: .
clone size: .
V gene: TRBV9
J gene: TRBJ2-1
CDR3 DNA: TGTGCCAGCAGCACCAGTCAGGGACACCAGCAGTTCTTC
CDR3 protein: CASSTSQGHQQFF

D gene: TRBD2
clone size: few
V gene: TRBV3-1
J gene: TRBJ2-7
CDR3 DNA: TGTGCCAGCAGCCAAATCGGACTAGCGGGGGCCTACGAGCAGTACTTC
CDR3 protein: CASSQIGLAGAYEQYF

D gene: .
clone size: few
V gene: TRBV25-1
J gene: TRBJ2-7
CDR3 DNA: TGTGCCAGCACCACCCCTGGTGGCTCCGAGCAGTACTTC
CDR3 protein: CASTTPGGSEQYF

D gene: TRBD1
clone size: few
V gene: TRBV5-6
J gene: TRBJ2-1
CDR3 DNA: TGTGCCAGCATCCCTCCGGGACAGGGGTCTGGTGAGCAGTTCTTC
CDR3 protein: CASIPPGQGSGEQFF

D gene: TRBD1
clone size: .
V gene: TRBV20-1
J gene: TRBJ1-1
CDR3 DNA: TGCAGTGCTAGCCCCCCCGGGACAGGCGCGCATGAAGCTTTCTTT
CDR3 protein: CSASPPGTGAHEAFF

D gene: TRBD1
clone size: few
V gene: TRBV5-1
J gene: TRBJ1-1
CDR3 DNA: TGCGCCAGCAGCCCGGGGGGTCAGGGGGTAGATGCCACTGAAGCTTTCTTT
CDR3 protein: CASSPGGQGVDATEAFF

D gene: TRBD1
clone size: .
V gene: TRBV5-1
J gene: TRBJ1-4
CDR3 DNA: TGCGCCAGCACCCAGTCGACAGGGGTAGAAAAACTGTTTTTT
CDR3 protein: CASTQSTGVEKLFF

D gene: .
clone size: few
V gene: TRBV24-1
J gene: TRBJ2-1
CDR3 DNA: TGTGCCACCAGTGATACCGTGGACCAATACAATGAGCAGTTCTTC
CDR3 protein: CATSDTVDQYNEQFF

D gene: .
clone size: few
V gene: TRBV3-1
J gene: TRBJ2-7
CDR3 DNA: TGTGCCAGCAGCCCCCCCGGGTATGCCGAGGGCGAGCAGTACTTC
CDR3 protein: CASSPPGYAEGEQYF

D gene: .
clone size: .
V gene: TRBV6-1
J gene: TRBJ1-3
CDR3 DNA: TGTGCCAGCAGTGTCACAGGTCTAGTAACTGGGGGAAACACCATATATTTT
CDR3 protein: CASSVTGLVTGGNTIYF

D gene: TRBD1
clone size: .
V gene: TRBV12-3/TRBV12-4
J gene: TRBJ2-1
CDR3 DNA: TGTGCCAGCAGCCGCAGACAGGGAGACTACAATGAGCAGTTCTTC
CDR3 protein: CASSRRQGDYNEQFF

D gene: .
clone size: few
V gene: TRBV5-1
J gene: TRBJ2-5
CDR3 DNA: TGCGCCAGCAGCTGGGGGCTTCGGCTCCTAATTAAAGAGACCCAGTACTTC
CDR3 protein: CASSWGLRLLIKETQYF

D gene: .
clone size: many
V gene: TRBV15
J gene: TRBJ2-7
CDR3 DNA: TGTGCCACCAGCAGTTATAGCGGCAGCTCCTACGAGCAGTACTTC
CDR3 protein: CATSSYSGSSYEQYF

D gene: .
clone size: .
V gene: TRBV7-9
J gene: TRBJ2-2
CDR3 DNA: TGTGCCAGCTCTGAGTTATCCGGGGAGCTGTTTTTT
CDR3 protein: CASSELSGELFF

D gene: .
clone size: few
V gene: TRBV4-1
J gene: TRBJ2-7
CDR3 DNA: TGCGCCAGCAGCCAAGTTTCAGGGGACTCCTACGAGCAGTACTTC
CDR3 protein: CASSQVSGDSYEQYF

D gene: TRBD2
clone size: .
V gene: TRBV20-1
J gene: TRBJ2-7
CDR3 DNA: TGCAGTGCACAACAACCGGGACTAGGTTTCAACGAGCAGTACTTC
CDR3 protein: CSAQQPGLGFNEQYF

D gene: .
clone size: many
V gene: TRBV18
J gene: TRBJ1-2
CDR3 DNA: TGTGCCAGCTCACCCGGACTGGACTATGGCTACACCTTC
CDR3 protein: CASSPGLDYGYTF